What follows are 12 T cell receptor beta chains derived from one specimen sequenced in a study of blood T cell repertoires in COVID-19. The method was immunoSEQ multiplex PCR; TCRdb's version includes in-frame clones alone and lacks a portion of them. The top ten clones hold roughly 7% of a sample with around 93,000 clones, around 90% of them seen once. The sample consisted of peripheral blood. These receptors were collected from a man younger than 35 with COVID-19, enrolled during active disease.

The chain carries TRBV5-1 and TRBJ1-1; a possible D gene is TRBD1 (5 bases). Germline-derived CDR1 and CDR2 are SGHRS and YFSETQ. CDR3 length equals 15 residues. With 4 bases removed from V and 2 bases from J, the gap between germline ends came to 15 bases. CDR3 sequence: CASSLWGEGNTEAFF. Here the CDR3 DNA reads TGCGCCAGCAGCCTTTGGGGGGAAGGAAACACTGAAGCTTTCTTT.

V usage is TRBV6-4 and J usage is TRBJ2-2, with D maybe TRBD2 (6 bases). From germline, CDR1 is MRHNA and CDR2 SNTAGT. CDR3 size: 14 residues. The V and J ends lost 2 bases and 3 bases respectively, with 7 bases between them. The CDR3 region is CASSDRLDTGELFF. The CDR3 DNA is TGTGCCAGCAGTGACCGACTAGACACCGGGGAGCTGTTTTTT.

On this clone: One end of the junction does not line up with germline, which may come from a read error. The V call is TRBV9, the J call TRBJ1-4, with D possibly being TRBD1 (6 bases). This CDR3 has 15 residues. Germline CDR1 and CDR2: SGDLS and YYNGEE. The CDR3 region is CASSATGTTNEKLLF. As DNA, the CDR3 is TGTGCCAGCAGCGCAACAGGGACAACTAATGAAAAACTGCTTTTT.

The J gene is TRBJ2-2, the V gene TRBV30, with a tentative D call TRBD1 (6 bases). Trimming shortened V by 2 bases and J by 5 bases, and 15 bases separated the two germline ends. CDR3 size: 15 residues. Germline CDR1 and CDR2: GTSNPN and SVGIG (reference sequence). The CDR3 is CAWSSKYRETGELFF. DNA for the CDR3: TGTGCCTGGAGTTCAAAGTACAGGGAAACCGGGGAGCTGTTTTTT.

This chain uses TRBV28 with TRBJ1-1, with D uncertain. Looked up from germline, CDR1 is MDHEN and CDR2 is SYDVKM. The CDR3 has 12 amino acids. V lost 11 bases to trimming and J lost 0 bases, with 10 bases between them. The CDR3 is CASSEMNTEAFF. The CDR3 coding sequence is TGTGCCTCGAGCGAGATGAACACTGAAGCTTTCTTT.

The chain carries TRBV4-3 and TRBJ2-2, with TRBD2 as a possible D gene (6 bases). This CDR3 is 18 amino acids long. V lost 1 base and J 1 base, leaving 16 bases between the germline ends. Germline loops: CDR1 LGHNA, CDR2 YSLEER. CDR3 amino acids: CASSQGDVGTQNTGELFF. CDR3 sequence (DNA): TGCGCCAGCAGCCAAGGGGACGTCGGGACTCAGAACACCGGGGAGCTGTTTTTT.

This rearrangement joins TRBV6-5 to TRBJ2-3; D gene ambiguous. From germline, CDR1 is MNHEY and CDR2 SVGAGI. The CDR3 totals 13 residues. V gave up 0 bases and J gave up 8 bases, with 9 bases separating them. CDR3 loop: CASSYSRPGTQYF. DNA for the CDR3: TGTGCCAGCAGTTACTCGAGGCCGGGTACGCAGTATTTT.

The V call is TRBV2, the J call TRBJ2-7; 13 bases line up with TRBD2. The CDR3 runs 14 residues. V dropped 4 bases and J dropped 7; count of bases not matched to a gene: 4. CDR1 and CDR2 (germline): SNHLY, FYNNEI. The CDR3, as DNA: TGTGCCAGCAGTGGGGGACTAGCGGGATATGAGCAGTACTTC. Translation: CASSGGLAGYEQYF.

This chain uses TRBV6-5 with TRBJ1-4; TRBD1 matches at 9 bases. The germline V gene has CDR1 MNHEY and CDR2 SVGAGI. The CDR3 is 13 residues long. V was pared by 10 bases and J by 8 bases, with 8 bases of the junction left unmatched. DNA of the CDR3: TGTGCCACTGGACAGGGGATGAGGGAAAAACTGTTTTTT. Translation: CATGQGMREKLFF.

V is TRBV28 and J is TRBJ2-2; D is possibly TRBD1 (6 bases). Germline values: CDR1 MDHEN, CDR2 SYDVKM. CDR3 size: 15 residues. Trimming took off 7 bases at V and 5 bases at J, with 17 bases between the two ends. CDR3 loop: CASNPDSVGTGELFF. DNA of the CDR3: TGTGCCAGCAACCCGGACAGCGTGGGGACCGGGGAGCTGTTTTTT.

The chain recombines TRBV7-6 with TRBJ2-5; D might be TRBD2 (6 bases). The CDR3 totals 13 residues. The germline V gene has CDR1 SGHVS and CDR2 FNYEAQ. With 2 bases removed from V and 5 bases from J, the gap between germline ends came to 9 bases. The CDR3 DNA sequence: TGTGCCAGCAGCTTATGGGGGGTGGAGACCCAGTACTTC. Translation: CASSLWGVETQYF.

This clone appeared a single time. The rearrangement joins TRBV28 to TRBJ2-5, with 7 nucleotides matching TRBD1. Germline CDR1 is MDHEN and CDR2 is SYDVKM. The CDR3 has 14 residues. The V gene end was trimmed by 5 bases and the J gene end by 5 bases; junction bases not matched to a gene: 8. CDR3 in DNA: TGTGCCAGCAGTCCAGACAGGGAAAGTGAGACCCAGTACTTC. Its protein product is CASSPDRESETQYF.